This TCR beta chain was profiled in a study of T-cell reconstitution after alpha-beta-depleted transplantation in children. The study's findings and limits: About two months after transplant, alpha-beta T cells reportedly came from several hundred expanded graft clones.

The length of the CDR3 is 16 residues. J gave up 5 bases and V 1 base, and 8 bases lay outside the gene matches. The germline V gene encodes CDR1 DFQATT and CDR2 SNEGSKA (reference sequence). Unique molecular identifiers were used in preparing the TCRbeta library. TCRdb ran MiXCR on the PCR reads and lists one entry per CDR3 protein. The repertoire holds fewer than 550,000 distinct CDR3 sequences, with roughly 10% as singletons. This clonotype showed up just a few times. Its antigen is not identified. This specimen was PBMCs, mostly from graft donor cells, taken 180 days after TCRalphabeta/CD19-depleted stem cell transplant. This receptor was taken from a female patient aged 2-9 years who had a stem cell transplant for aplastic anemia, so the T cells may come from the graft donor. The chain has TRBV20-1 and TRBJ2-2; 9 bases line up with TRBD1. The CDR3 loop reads CSARGEQGARTGELFF. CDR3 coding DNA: TGCAGTGCTAGAGGGGAACAGGGGGCAAGAACCGGGGAGCTGTTTTTT.